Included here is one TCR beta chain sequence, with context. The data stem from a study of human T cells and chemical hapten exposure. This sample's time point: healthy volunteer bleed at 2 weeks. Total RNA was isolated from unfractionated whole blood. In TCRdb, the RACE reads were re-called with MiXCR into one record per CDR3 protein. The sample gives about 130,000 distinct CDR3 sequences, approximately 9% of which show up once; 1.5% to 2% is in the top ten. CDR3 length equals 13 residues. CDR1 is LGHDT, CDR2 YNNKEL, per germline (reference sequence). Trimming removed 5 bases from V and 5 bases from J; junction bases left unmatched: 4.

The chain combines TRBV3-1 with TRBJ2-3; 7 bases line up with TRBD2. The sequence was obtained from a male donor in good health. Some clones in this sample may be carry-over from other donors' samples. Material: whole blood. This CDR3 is CASSSSGGDTQYF. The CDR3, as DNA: TGTGCCAGCAGCTCTAGCGGAGGAGATACGCAGTATTTT.